This T cell receptor beta chain derives from a study of shared clonotypes between healthy human individuals (dated by TCRdb to 2019 to 2021). Regarding the research as a whole: A couple of women and three men aged 18 to 49 years were included in the cohort. To increase sequencing depth and limit assay-specific biases, TCR repertoire library preparation and sequencing were carried out by different laboratories using diverse techniques. The study deeply sequenced blood TCR repertoires of five healthy adults to estimate repertoire size and the extent of clonotype sharing between individuals. For each donor, CD4 naive and CD4 memory were each run on three plates, CD8 naive on two plates, and CD8 memory on one plate. Per donor, leukapheresis produced somewhere between about 0.94 and 9 billion PBMCs.

Points the paper makes about the study in general: Based on pairwise subsampling, the degree of clonotype sharing among donors was expected to be affected by sequencing depth. Across a few donors, about 4.5% of naive CD4, roughly 3.3% of naive CD8, around 2.1% of memory CD4, and 0.4% of memory CD8 clonotypes were shared. Sampling was restricted to blood, and TCR repertoires in tissues likely differ from the TCR repertoires found in blood. Naive subsets generally had larger estimated clonotype richness than memory subsets did. Because the study included only a small number of donors, the genetic and exposure-history diversity represented was limited. Compared with non-shared clonotypes, clonotypes shared by all four sorted-subset donors had higher generation probabilities. Incomplete sequencing was indicated by rarefaction of sorted-subset datasets, despite the large sequencing depth.

Healthy HIV-negative adults with no recently reported acute infections or vaccinations were included as donors. Every donor was a Caucasian adult residing in Nashville, Tennessee, USA. Magnetic negative selection was used to enrich CD4+ T cells, after which naive cells were positively selected on CD45RA and the negative fraction became the memory subset. Blood was collected by leukapheresis, and PBMCs were isolated by Ficoll-Histopaque density gradient centrifugation and then cryopreserved in liquid nitrogen vapor phase. Analytical flow cytometry was used to check the purity and quantity of each magnetically sorted T cell population. Genomic DNA was isolated from each sorted fraction and quantified by UV absorbance on a Nanodrop 2000c. Using the deep immunoSEQ assay, multiplex PCR amplified TCR CDR3 regions from genomic DNA. Extracted genomic DNA from each cell subset was distributed evenly across all wells of several immunoSEQ 96-well plates, and each plate was treated as a replicate. For sorted subsets, each replicate PCR was loaded with 200 ng genomic DNA, equivalent to 25,000 to 30,000 T cell genomes. Purified libraries were quantified with a Qubit 3.0 fluorometer, sized on a Bioanalyzer 2100, and re-quantified with the KAPA Library Quantification kit. Every immunoSEQ 96-well plate was sequenced on a dedicated single-read 150-cycle Illumina NextSeq 550 flow cell. From the authors' description of their analysis: Because only junctional sequences without quality scores were contained in the immunoSEQ output, filtering matching that applied to full-length reads could not be performed. Sequences were annotated with PyIR, a Python wrapper for IgBLAST v1.9, using IMGT germline references to assign V/J genes and CDR3. Reads were removed for weak V/J assignments (E-value above 1e-6), missing CDR3, stop codons, out-of-frame junctions, or ambiguous translated residues. V3J clonotypes were defined as sequences sharing an identical inferred V gene, J gene, and CDR3 amino acid sequence. Percentage overlap between repertoires was calculated by dividing the number of shared unique clonotypes by the size of the smaller repertoire. Repertoire richness was assessed with RTK rarefaction, the Chao1 estimator, and Recon v2.1 estimates of unobserved clonotypes. Generation probabilities for all TCRbeta clonotypes obtained by the gDNA method from a handful of donors were computed using OLGA. What TCRdb holds here is the immuneACCESS table cut down to in-frame rearrangements. Part of the clones is not present; checked against another copy, under half of the missing clones reflect an unresolved V gene, and the others are unexplained. The V and J calls and clone size were taken over from that table, and D and trimming were inferred from the DNA. Recorded for this sample are 950,000 to 1,100,000 clones; approximately 68% of them occurred a single time. The top ten constitute around 1.4% of the sample.

The CDR3, from cysteine to phenylalanine, totals 15 residues. Solely the CDR3 DNA is kept, with 45 bases framed from the first base. The junction shows trimming of 0 bases on V and 7 bases on J, plus 12 bases between the germline ends. The germline V gene provides CDR1 LGHNA and CDR2 YNFKEQ. As concerns this clone: Its antigen is currently not known. No much larger clone is present one base from it, and per-base qualities are unavailable.

The rearranged segments are TRBV4-2 and TRBJ2-2; possibly the D gene is TRBD2, per 6 matching bases. The sequencing sample was made of memory CD4+ T cells sorted from blood. Taken with the paper, the label for cell subset or site translates to: CD45RA-negative fraction. This receptor was obtained from a man aged 18 to 29 in good health. The nucleotide sequence is given as TGTGCCAGCAGCCAAGACGATGCGGGGAACGGGGAGCTGTTTTTT. Its amino acids are CASSQDDAGNGELFF.